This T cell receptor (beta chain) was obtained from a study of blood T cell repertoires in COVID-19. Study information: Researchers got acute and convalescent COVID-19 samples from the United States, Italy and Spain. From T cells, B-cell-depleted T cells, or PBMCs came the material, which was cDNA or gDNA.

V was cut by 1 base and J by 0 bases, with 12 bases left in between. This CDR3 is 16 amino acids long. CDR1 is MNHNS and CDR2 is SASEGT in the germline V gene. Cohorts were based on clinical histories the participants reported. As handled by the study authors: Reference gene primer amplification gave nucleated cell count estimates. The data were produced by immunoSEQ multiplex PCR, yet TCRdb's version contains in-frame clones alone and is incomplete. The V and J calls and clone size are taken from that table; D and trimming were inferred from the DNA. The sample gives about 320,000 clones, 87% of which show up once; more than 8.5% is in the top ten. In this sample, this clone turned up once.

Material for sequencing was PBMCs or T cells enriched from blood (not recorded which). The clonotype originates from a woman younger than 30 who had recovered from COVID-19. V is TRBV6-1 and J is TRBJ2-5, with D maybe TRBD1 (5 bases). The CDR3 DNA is TGTGCCAGCAGTGAAGTCAGGGCAGGGTACCAAGAGACCCAGTACTTC. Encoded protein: CASSEVRAGYQETQYF.